Below, 14 T cell receptor beta chains from the same sample are listed, as sequenced in a study of T cells in Graves' hyperthyroidism and ophthalmopathy. Researchers amplified the TCR beta CDR3 regions from RNA transcripts. The HTBI primer set served for first-round RT-PCR of the TCR CDR3. Using its own MiXCR run on the multiplex PCR reads, TCRdb lists one record per CDR3 protein. Of 210,000 or so distinct CDR3 sequences in the sample, 15% to 20% were seen once. Specimen: blood. The receptors come from a man aged 50 or older with Graves' hyperthyroidism.

The rearrangement joins TRBV20-1 to TRBJ2-1; D is unclear. V was trimmed by 6 bases and J by 8 bases, leaving 17 bases between them. The CDR3 consists of 13 residues. Germline assignment: CDR1 DFQATT and CDR2 SNEGSKA (reference sequence). The CDR3 loop is CSAPFLRAYEQFF. CDR3 DNA: TGCAGTGCCCCATTCCTCCGAGCCTATGAGCAGTTCTTC.

This clonotype has just a few counts. The chain is built from TRBV6-1 and TRBJ1-6; maybe TRBD1 (5 bases). The germline gives CDR1 MNHNS, CDR2 SASEGT. V was clipped by 6 bases and J by 9 bases, with 15 bases between them. The CDR3 contains 14 residues. This CDR3 reads CASSSDGQGSPLHF. The CDR3 nucleotides are TGTGCCAGCAGCTCTGACGGGCAGGGTTCACCCCTCCACTTT.

This clonotype was seen ten or more times. The V call is TRBV7-2, the J call TRBJ2-5, with unresolved D. Germline assignment: CDR1 SGHTA and CDR2 FQGNSA. The CDR3 extends over 14 amino acids. V was pared by 5 bases and J by 2 bases, with 12 bases between. The CDR3 protein is CASSPDRIQETQYF. In DNA form, the CDR3 reads TGTGCCAGCAGCCCCGACCGGATACAAGAGACCCAGTACTTC.

The chain uses TRBV6-2 or TRBV6-3 and TRBJ2-3; 9 positions agree with TRBD1. In germline, CDR1 is MNHEY, CDR2 SVGEGT. The CDR3 is made up of 14 amino acids. Losses at the gene ends were 7 bases for V and 5 bases for J; bases not matched to a gene: 7. The DNA of the CDR3 is TGTGCCAGCACCCGCCGGGACAGGGAAGATACGCAGTATTTT. Translated: CASTRRDREDTQYF.

This clonotype was detected only once. This may arise from a read error, as a much more abundant clone is one base away. This rearrangement joins TRBV11-2 to TRBJ2-3; 7 nucleotides line up with TRBD1. The CDR3 length is 18 residues. Germline V gene lookup returns CDR1 SGHAT and CDR2 FQNNGV. CDR3 loop: CASRFQRGLARSIDTQYF. The CDR3 DNA is TGTGCCAGCAGATTCCAAAGGGGGCTAGCCCGTAGCATAGATACGCAGTATTTT.

This clonotype was seen ten or more times. The V gene is TRBV28, the J gene TRBJ1-2; a possible D gene is TRBD1 (5 bases). In germline, CDR1 is MDHEN, CDR2 SYDVKM. The CDR3 loop spans 13 amino acids. The V and J ends lost 2 bases and 5 bases respectively, with 9 bases between them. The CDR3 region has the DNA TGTGCCAGCAGTTTACCCGGGGGATATGGCTACACCTTC. This gives the protein CASSLPGGYGYTF.

This chain uses TRBV15 with TRBJ2-2, with a possible D match to TRBD2 (5 bases). The CDR3 runs to 15 residues. V was pared by 1 base and J by 5 bases, with 11 bases between. In germline, CDR1 is LNHNV, CDR2 YYDKDF (reference sequence). The CDR3 reads CATSRGGVGTGELFF. The CDR3 DNA is TGTGCCACCAGCAGAGGGGGAGTCGGGACCGGGGAGCTGTTTTTT.

This clonotype was seen repeatedly, ten times or more. The chain joins TRBV11-1 to TRBJ1-2; D unresolved. The germline V and J ends were trimmed by 3 bases and 4 bases, with 9 bases remaining between them. The CDR3 runs to 13 residues. In germline, CDR1 is SGHAT, CDR2 FQDESV (reference sequence). The CDR3 region is CASSFATGYGYTF. The CDR3 DNA reads TGTGCCAGCAGCTTTGCCACGGGCTATGGCTACACCTTC.

This clonotype was detected ten times or more. The V call is TRBV2, the J call TRBJ2-5; 10 nucleotides line up with TRBD1. Germline V gene lookup returns CDR1 SNHLY and CDR2 FYNNEI. V gave up 6 bases and J gave up 5 bases; unmatched junction bases: 3. This CDR3 has 13 amino acids. The CDR3 loop reads CASSGDRGETQYF. The DNA of the CDR3 is TGTGCCAGCAGCGGGGACAGGGGCGAGACCCAGTACTTC.

This clonotype was seen ten or more times. The CDR3 protein is CASSLSGRALGQFF. CDR3 nucleotides: TGTGCCAGCAGTCTGAGCGGGAGGGCCCTAGGGCAGTTCTTC. The chain links TRBV12-3 or TRBV12-4 to TRBJ2-1; the match to TRBD2 covers 10 bases. This CDR3 is built from 14 residues. V lost 5 bases to trimming and J lost 12 bases; unmatched junction nucleotides: 10.

Ten or more counts support this clonotype. The chain carries TRBV3-1 and TRBJ1-5; D ambiguous. V gave up 2 bases and J gave up 2 bases, with 7 bases separating them. There are 14 residues in the CDR3. CDR1 and CDR2 from the germline V gene are LGHDT and YNNKEL (reference sequence). CDR3 amino acids: CASSQLSGNQPQHF. DNA for the CDR3: TGTGCCAGCAGCCAACTGTCGGGCAATCAGCCCCAGCATTTT.

This clonotype was counted many times. The genes are TRBV28 and TRBJ1-2; perhaps TRBD1 as D (5 bases). Trimming removed 6 bases at V and 0 bases at J, with 17 bases between. The CDR3 is made up of 16 amino acids. Germline V CDR1 and CDR2: MDHEN, SYDVKM. CDR3 sequence: CASSSETAGPNYGYTF. CDR3 in DNA: TGTGCCAGCAGCTCCGAGACAGCCGGCCCTAACTATGGCTACACCTTC.

To note about this clonotype: Relative to the germline gene, one junction end is altered; a read error may explain this. The chain uses TRBV27 and TRBJ1-1; D is ambiguous. This CDR3 is built from 15 residues. CDR1 and CDR2 (germline): MNHEY, SMNVEV (reference sequence). CDR3 in amino acids: CAGSTLFRKLSEALF. The CDR3 coding sequence is TGTGCCGGCAGTACGTTATTCAGGAAACTCTCAGAAGCTCTCTTT.

The chain couples TRBV11-3 to TRBJ1-4; tentative D call: TRBD1 (6 bases). This CDR3 contains 15 residues. Germline V CDR1 and CDR2: SGHNT, YENEEA. The germline V and J ends were trimmed by 3 bases and 6 bases, with 14 bases remaining between them. CDR3 DNA: TGTGCCAGCAGCTTTGAAGGGGGGATGGATGAAAAACTGTTTTTT. Amino acids: CASSFEGGMDEKLFF.